This passage covers 8 T cell receptor beta chains from one sample sequenced in a study of blood T cells in healthy people across ages. PCR was performed a second time for about 7 to 11 cycles using a sample-barcoded 5' primer and a J-beta primer mix. Using its own MiXCR run on the 5' RACE reads, TCRdb lists one record per CDR3 protein. Of approximately 880,000 distinct CDR3 sequences in the sample, about 44% were seen once. The sample taken for sequencing was blood. The source is a man under 40 in good health.

The V and J genes are TRBV11-1 and TRBJ2-1, with 7 nucleotides matching TRBD2. The J call may be faulty, since TRBJ2-7 better matches the DNA end. CDR3 length: 16 residues. Germline V CDR1 and CDR2: SGHAT, FQDESV (reference sequence). CDR3 sequence: CASSLRLAVGYNEQYF. The DNA for the CDR3 is TGTGCCAGCAGCCTACGTCTAGCGGTGGGGTACAATGAGCAGTACTTC.

The chain carries TRBV12-5 and TRBJ1-1; D is unclear. The CDR3 runs to 16 residues. The V end was cut by 7 bases, the J end by 0 bases, with 18 bases between. Germline values: CDR1 LGHNT, CDR2 FRNRAP. CDR3 loop: CASALGPHVMNTEAFF. The CDR3 DNA sequence: TGTGCTAGTGCCCTAGGCCCCCATGTGATGAACACTGAAGCTTTCTTT.

This chain links TRBV5-1 with TRBJ1-1; D might be TRBD1 (5 bases). Looked up from germline, CDR1 is SGHRS and CDR2 is YFSETQ. The CDR3 length is 14 residues. With 0 bases removed from V and 3 bases from J, the gap between germline ends came to 9 bases. For the CDR3, the DNA is TGCGCCAGCAGCTTGGTCGGGGACCACACTGAAGCTTTCTTT. This codes for CASSLVGDHTEAFF. Variable domain in full (rest from reference TRBV5-1 and TRBJ1-1): KAGVTQTPRYLIKTRGQQVTLSCSPISGHRSVSWYQQTPGQGLQFLFEYFSETQRNKGNFPGRFSGRQFSNSRSEMNVSTLELGDSALYLCASSLVGDHTEAFFGQGTRLTVV.

The sample holds one count of this clonotype. The chain recombines TRBV5-1 with TRBJ1-5; D not resolved. Trimming took 4 bases from V and 7 from J, leaving 12 bases between them. The germline gives CDR1 SGHRS, CDR2 YFSETQ. CDR3 length: 13 amino acids. This CDR3 is CASSGEGSQPQHF. Written as DNA, the CDR3 is TGCGCCAGCAGCGGGGAAGGGTCCCAGCCCCAGCATTTT. Based on the CDR3 plus reference TRBV5-1 and TRBJ1-5, the full variable domain is KAGVTQTPRYLIKTRGQQVTLSCSPISGHRSVSWYQQTPGQGLQFLFEYFSETQRNKGNFPGRFSGRQFSNSRSEMNVSTLELGDSALYLCASSGEGSQPQHFGDGTRLSIL.

This clonotype was picked up a small number of times. The chain joins TRBV20-1 to TRBJ2-7, with TRBD1 identical over 9 bases. The DNA matches TRBJ2-4 better at its end, which makes the J call doubtful. In germline, CDR1 is DFQATT, CDR2 SNEGSKA (reference sequence). CDR3 length: 16 residues. The CDR3 nucleotides read TGCAGTGCTACTCCCCGAACGGGACAGGGAGGAAACATTCAGTACTTC. Its translation: CSATPRTGQGGNIQYF.

The chain is built from TRBV6-2 or TRBV6-3 and TRBJ2-4, with D possibly TRBD2 on 6 matching bases. Matching the DNA end better, TRBJ2-7 makes the J call doubtful. CDR1 is MNHEY and CDR2 is SVGEGT in the germline V gene. The CDR3 spans 13 residues. CDR3 bases: TGTGCCAGCAGTTACCGGACTAACTACGAGCAGTACTTC. The encoded protein is CASSYRTNYEQYF.

This chain uses TRBV12-3 or TRBV12-4 with TRBJ1-2; TRBD1 aligns across 9 bases. After removal of 8 bases from V and 4 bases from J, the junction contained 14 bases not matched to a gene. The CDR3 covers 16 residues. CDR3 sequence (DNA): TGTGCCAGCGGCCTGCTACTGGGACAGGGATTCTATGGCTACACCTTC. This codes for CASGLLLGQGFYGYTF.

This clonotype was seen a handful of times. The genes are TRBV5-1 and TRBJ1-2; possibly TRBD1 for D (6 bases). This CDR3 has 15 amino acids. In germline, CDR1 is SGHRS, CDR2 YFSETQ. V was cut by 4 bases and J by 4 bases, with 17 bases left in between. CDR3 DNA sequence: TGCGCCAGCAGCCCGGAAAGCAGGGGAGGCTATGGCTACACCTTC. Its translation: CASSPESRGGYGYTF.